One and the same sample provided the 23 T cell receptor beta chains below, sequenced in a study of naive and memory T cell subsets. Amplification of ligated cDNA took four PCR rounds with SP2 and nested alpha and beta constant primers. TCRdb processed the 5' RACE reads anew with MiXCR; each CDR3 protein has one entry. The table records tens of thousands of distinct CDR3 sequences, 6% to 8.5% of them present only once. A UMI-containing oligonucleotide was joined by 3' ligation to the TCR cDNA template. Receptor source: a female donor in good health.

In this sample, this clonotype turned up many times. J is TRBJ1-2 and V is TRBV6-5; no clear D. This CDR3 is built from 16 residues. The ends were cut back, 0 bases at V and 2 bases at J, with 13 bases in the middle. CDR1 is MNHEY and CDR2 is SVGAGI in the germline V gene. CDR3 sequence reads: CASSYSLGFPNYGYTF. The CDR3 region has the DNA TGTGCCAGCAGTTACTCCCTTGGGTTTCCCAACTATGGCTACACCTTC.

This clonotype was seen a few times. The chain couples TRBV29-1 to TRBJ2-3; D is perhaps TRBD2 (5 bases). Deletions cut 5 bases from V and 2 bases from J, with 14 bases between. Germline values: CDR1 SQVTM, CDR2 ANQGSEA. The CDR3 is 14 residues long. The CDR3 region is CSVPTIGVTDTQYF. The CDR3 nucleotides are TGCAGCGTTCCCACGATCGGGGTCACAGATACGCAGTATTTT.

This clonotype was detected a few times. J is TRBJ2-7 and V is TRBV3-1, with unresolved D. The CDR3 has 12 residues. V lost 0 bases, J lost 7 bases, and 7 bases lay in between. Germline V gene sequence: CDR1 LGHDT, CDR2 YNNKEL (reference sequence). CDR3 coding DNA: TGTGCCAGCAGCCAAGAATCGCGGGAGCAGTACTTC. Translated: CASSQESREQYF.

This clonotype was found many times. The gene calls are TRBV18 and TRBJ1-1, with D perhaps matching TRBD1 (6 bases). Germline CDR1 is KGHSH and CDR2 is LQKENI. V was trimmed by 6 bases and J by 1 base, leaving 18 bases between them. The CDR3 length is 16 residues. The CDR3 nucleotides are TGTGCCAGCTCCCCGGACAGCCCTATAGGGAACACTGAAGCTTTCTTT. Protein: CASSPDSPIGNTEAFF.

This clonotype occurred many times. This chain uses TRBV18 with TRBJ2-3, with TRBD1 as a possible D gene (6 bases). Germline V gene lookup returns CDR1 KGHSH and CDR2 LQKENI. The CDR3 contains 15 residues. Between the trimmed V and J ends, which lost 7 bases and 3 bases, there was a span of 17 bases. The CDR3 sequence is CASFIDRLDTDTQYF. In DNA, the CDR3 is TGTGCCAGCTTTATCGACAGGCTTGATACAGATACGCAGTATTTT.

The CDR3 DNA follows: TGCGCCAGCAGCGAGGGGGTGGGTCAGCCCCAGCATTTT. It yields the protein CASSEGVGQPQHF. The rearrangement joins TRBV5-1 to TRBJ1-5, with D perhaps matching TRBD1 (6 bases). CDR3 length: 13 residues. The V gene lost 4 bases and the J gene lost 6 bases, with 11 bases spanning the gap. CDR1 and CDR2 from the germline V gene are SGHRS and YFSETQ.

This clonotype was counted only a few times. The chain combines TRBV18 with TRBJ2-5; 10 nucleotides match TRBD1. Germline V gene sequence: CDR1 KGHSH, CDR2 LQKENI. The CDR3 covers 15 residues. The V gene end was trimmed by 4 bases and the J gene end by 0 bases; junction bases not matched to a gene: 2. CDR3 in DNA: TGTGCCAGCTCACGGACAGGGGGGAACCAAGAGACCCAGTACTTC. Its protein product is CASSRTGGNQETQYF.

This clonotype showed up many times. The chain recombines TRBV2 with TRBJ1-2, with 10 bases aligning to TRBD1. V lost 6 bases to trimming and J lost 8 bases; unmatched junction nucleotides: 6. Looked up from germline, CDR1 is SNHLY and CDR2 is FYNNEI. This CDR3 region has 13 residues. Here the CDR3 reads CASRGDRGRGYTF. CDR3 in DNA: TGTGCCAGCAGAGGCGACAGGGGGCGAGGCTACACCTTC.

This clonotype was counted at least ten times. This sequence joins TRBV3-1 and TRBJ1-5; D is undetermined. Looked up from germline, CDR1 is LGHDT and CDR2 is YNNKEL (reference sequence). The length of the CDR3 is 14 residues. Trimming took 1 base from V and 0 from J, leaving 4 bases between them. CDR3 DNA: TGTGCCAGCAGCCAAGGGCATAGCAATCAGCCCCAGCATTTT. Its translation is CASSQGHSNQPQHF.

The chain is built from TRBV20-1 and TRBJ2-3; D is possibly TRBD1 or TRBD2 (6 bases each). Germline V lookup: CDR1 DFQATT, CDR2 SNEGSKA (reference sequence). V gave up 3 bases and J gave up 1 base, with 17 bases separating them. The CDR3 runs to 16 residues. The CDR3 loop is CSARRGGGPGTDTQYF. CDR3 DNA sequence: TGCAGTGCTAGGCGAGGAGGGGGGCCCGGCACAGATACGCAGTATTTT.

This clonotype was counted a few times. This chain connects TRBV2 to TRBJ2-7; D gene uncertain. This CDR3 has 12 residues. V lost 2 bases, J lost 4 bases, and 6 bases lay in between. Germline CDR1 and CDR2: SNHLY and FYNNEI. The CDR3 DNA sequence: TGTGCCAGCAGTGAAACCGGGTACGAGCAGTACTTC. Translating gives CASSETGYEQYF.

This clonotype was detected ten times or more. The chain is built from TRBV20-1 and TRBJ2-2; the match to TRBD2 covers 8 bases. The germline V gene encodes CDR1 DFQATT and CDR2 SNEGSKA (reference sequence). V gave up 0 bases and J gave up 7 bases; unmatched junction bases: 13. The CDR3 extends over 17 amino acids. The CDR3 nucleotides are TGCAGTGCTAGAGATCCCTCTCGTAGCGGGATTAACGGGGAGCTGTTTTTT. The encoded protein is CSARDPSRSGINGELFF.

This clonotype came up many times. V gene TRBV7-2 combines with J gene TRBJ1-2; D perhaps matches TRBD1 (6 bases). The CDR3 has 14 residues. Germline lookup yields CDR1 SGHTA and CDR2 FQGNSA. Trimming cost V 5 bases and J 6 bases, with 16 bases left between them. The CDR3 sequence: CASSPTKGVDGYTF. CDR3 coding DNA: TGTGCCAGCAGCCCGACTAAGGGGGTGGATGGCTACACCTTC.

This clonotype was seen at least ten times. The J gene is TRBJ2-3, the V gene TRBV4-2, with 11 positions matching TRBD1. Germline V gene data show CDR1 as LGHNA and CDR2 as YNFKEQ. CDR3 length: 15 amino acids. With V trimmed by 3 bases and J by 2 bases, 1 base remained unmatched. Here the CDR3 reads CASSQGQGVTDTQYF. CDR3 nucleotide sequence: TGTGCCAGCAGCCAGGGACAGGGGGTCACAGATACGCAGTATTTT.

This chain links TRBV20-1 with TRBJ1-1; D is unresolved. The CDR3 has 13 amino acids. The V gene's germline CDR1 is DFQATT and CDR2 SNEGSKA (reference sequence). V was shortened by 4 bases and J by 2 bases, with 11 bases between the two germline ends. For the CDR3, the DNA is TGCAGTGCTAACCACGACGGTAACACTGAAGCTTTCTTT. Residues: CSANHDGNTEAFF.

This clonotype was observed many times. The chain combines TRBV29-1 with TRBJ2-3; 9 bases agree with TRBD1. Germline lookup yields CDR1 SQVTM and CDR2 ANQGSEA. This CDR3 is 13 amino acids long. J was trimmed by 3 bases and V by 6 bases; bases with no gene match: 4. As DNA, the CDR3 is TGCAGCGTCCCTGGACAGGGGACAGATACGCAGTATTTT. This encodes CSVPGQGTDTQYF.

This clonotype has a count of ten or more. The J gene is TRBJ1-6, the V gene TRBV5-8; the D is unclear. The CDR3 runs to 14 residues. Trimming took 0 bases from V and 6 from J, leaving 7 bases between them. Germline CDR1 reads SGHTS; CDR2 reads YDEGEE. CDR3 sequence (DNA): TGTGCCAGCAGCTTGGTTCGGGGTAATTCACCCCTCCACTTT. Translation gives CASSLVRGNSPLHF.

The gene calls are TRBV6-6 and TRBJ1-2; TRBD1 might be the D (5 bases). Germline CDR1 and CDR2: MNHNY and SVGAGI (reference sequence). The ends were cut back, 6 bases at V and 2 bases at J, with 19 bases in the middle. This CDR3 contains 16 residues. The CDR3 sequence: CASSPLQGSRNYGYTF. CDR3 nucleotides: TGTGCCAGCAGCCCACTCCAGGGTTCCCGAAACTATGGCTACACCTTC.

The chain recombines TRBV19 with TRBJ1-6, with TRBD1 as a possible D gene (5 bases). The germline CDR1 and CDR2 sequences are LNHDA and SQIVND (reference sequence). The V end was cut by 7 bases, the J end by 3 bases, with 10 bases between. This CDR3 region has 14 residues. The CDR3 nucleotides are TGTGCCAGTAAAGGAGGGGTCTATAATTCACCCCTCCACTTT. It encodes CASKGGVYNSPLHF.

This clonotype has a handful of counts. The chain uses TRBV19 and TRBJ1-2, with unresolved D. CDR1 and CDR2 from the germline V gene are LNHDA and SQIVND (reference sequence). This CDR3 is built from 12 residues. V was cut by 6 bases and J by 1 base, with 6 bases left in between. For the CDR3, the DNA is TGTGCCAGTAGGTGGGATAACTATGGCTACACCTTC. This encodes CASRWDNYGYTF.

This clonotype showed up many times. The chain couples TRBV3-1 to TRBJ1-1; tentative D call: TRBD1 (6 bases). CDR3 size: 13 residues. V dropped 3 bases and J dropped 11 bases, with 16 bases sitting between them. Germline loops: CDR1 LGHDT, CDR2 YNNKEL (reference sequence). The chain's CDR3 is CASSQSGQGMAFF. The CDR3 bases are TGTGCCAGCAGCCAGAGCGGCCAGGGGATGGCTTTCTTT.

J is TRBJ2-7 and V is TRBV5-4, with a tentative D call TRBD1 (6 bases). With 3 bases removed from V and 3 bases from J, the gap between germline ends came to 10 bases. Germline CDR1 SGHNT, CDR2 YYREEE (reference sequence). There are 13 residues in the CDR3. DNA of the CDR3: TGTGCCAGCAGCTCCCAGGACAGCTACGAGCAGTACTTC. It specifies CASSSQDSYEQYF.

This clonotype has only a few counts. The chain employs TRBV5-1 and TRBJ2-3; D perhaps matches TRBD2 (5 bases). Germline values: CDR1 SGHRS, CDR2 YFSETQ. The CDR3 runs to 17 residues. Trimming removed 0 bases at V and 0 bases at J, with 14 bases between. The DNA of the CDR3 is TGCGCCAGCAGCTTGGGGCGGACTTACTCTAGCACAGATACGCAGTATTTT. Translated, it gives CASSLGRTYSSTDTQYF.